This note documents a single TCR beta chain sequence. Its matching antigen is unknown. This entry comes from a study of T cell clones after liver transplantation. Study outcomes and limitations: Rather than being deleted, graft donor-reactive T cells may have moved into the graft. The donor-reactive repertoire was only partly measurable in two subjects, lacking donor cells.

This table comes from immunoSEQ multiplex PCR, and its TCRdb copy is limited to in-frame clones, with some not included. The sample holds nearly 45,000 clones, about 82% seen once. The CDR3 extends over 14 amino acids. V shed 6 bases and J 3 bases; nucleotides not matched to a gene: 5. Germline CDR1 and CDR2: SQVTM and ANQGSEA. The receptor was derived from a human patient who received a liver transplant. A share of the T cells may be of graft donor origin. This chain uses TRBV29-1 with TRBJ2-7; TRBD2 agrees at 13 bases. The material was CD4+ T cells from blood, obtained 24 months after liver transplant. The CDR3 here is CSVSGLAGRYEQYF. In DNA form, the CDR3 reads TGCAGCGTCTCGGGACTAGCGGGACGCTACGAGCAGTACTTC.